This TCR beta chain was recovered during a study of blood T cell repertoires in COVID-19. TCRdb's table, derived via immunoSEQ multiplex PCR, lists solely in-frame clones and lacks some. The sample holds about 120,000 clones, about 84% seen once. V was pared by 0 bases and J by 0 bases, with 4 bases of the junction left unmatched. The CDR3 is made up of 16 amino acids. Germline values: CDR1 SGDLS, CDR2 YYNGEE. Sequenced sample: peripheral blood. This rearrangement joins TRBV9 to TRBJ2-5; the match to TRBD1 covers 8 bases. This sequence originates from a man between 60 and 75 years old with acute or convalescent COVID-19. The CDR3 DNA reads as TGTGCCAGCAGCGTAGACCAGGGACAGGACCAAGAGACCCAGTACTTC. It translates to CASSVDQGQDQETQYF.